The 19 T cell receptor beta chains given below trace back to one sample, sequenced in a study of neurological immune-mediated disorders. MiXCR was run by TCRdb on the 5' RACE reads, yielding one entry per CDR3 protein. The table lists more than 30,000 distinct CDR3 sequences, roughly 14% of them singletons. Time point meaning: technical triplicate 2. What was sequenced was CD4+ T cells from blood. The receptor set was obtained from a female donor with HTLV-1-associated myelopathy (HAM/TSP).

This clonotype has a count of ten or more. The gene calls are TRBV7-8 and TRBJ2-5; the D gene is possibly TRBD2 (6 bases). The CDR3 extends over 15 amino acids. Trimming pared 3 bases from V and 1 base from J, leaving 12 bases between. The germline V gene encodes CDR1 SGHVS and CDR2 FQNEAQ. The CDR3 DNA reads TGTGCCAGCAGCTTTCAAGGCGGGGCCCAAGAGACCCAGTACTTC. Its translation is CASSFQGGAQETQYF. The complete variable domain, with remaining parts taken from reference TRBV7-8 and TRBJ2-5, reads GAGVSQSPRYKVAKRGQDVALRCDPISGHVSLFWYQQALGQGPEFLTYFQNEAQLDKSGLPSDRFFAERPEGSVSTLKIQRTQQEDSAVYLCASSFQGGAQETQYFGPGTRLLVL.

This clonotype was recorded many times. The chain uses TRBV4-3 and TRBJ2-1; 16 bases match TRBD2. The trim removed 4 bases at V and 9 bases at J, leaving 6 bases unmatched. The CDR3 has 16 residues. From germline, CDR1 is LGHNA and CDR2 YSLEER. CDR3 sequence: CASSPGLAGGPSEQFF. The CDR3 nucleotides are TGCGCCAGCAGCCCGGGACTAGCGGGGGGGCCTAGTGAGCAGTTCTTC.

The chain has TRBV5-1 and TRBJ1-2; tentative D call: TRBD1 (5 bases). CDR3 size: 12 residues. Germline CDR1 SGHRS, CDR2 YFSETQ. Trimming left V 2 bases short and J 8 bases short, with 10 bases between. The DNA of the CDR3 is TGCGCCAGCAGCTTTCAGGGCTACGGCTACACCTTC. This encodes CASSFQGYGYTF.

There are many counts of this clonotype. The rearrangement joins TRBV5-1 to TRBJ2-1; 10 bases are shared with TRBD1. Germline V gene data show CDR1 as SGHRS and CDR2 as YFSETQ. With 4 bases clipped from V and 6 bases from J, the junction kept 13 bases outside the gene matches. The CDR3 runs to 17 residues. The CDR3 reads CASSPGGPGQGLNEQFF. CDR3 nucleotide sequence: TGCGCCAGCAGCCCGGGGGGTCCGGGACAGGGGCTCAATGAGCAGTTCTTC.

The chain is built from TRBV18 and TRBJ2-7, with TRBD2 matching 7 bases. This CDR3 is 15 amino acids long. Germline loops: CDR1 KGHSH, CDR2 LQKENI. V shed 3 bases and J 5 bases; nucleotides not matched to a gene: 10. CDR3: CASSPQMGTINEQYF. The CDR3 coding sequence is TGTGCCAGCTCACCCCAAATGGGGACTATTAACGAGCAGTACTTC.

This clonotype was seen at least ten times. The V call is TRBV2, the J call TRBJ2-3, with a possible D match to TRBD1 (6 bases). The CDR3 totals 14 residues. Trimming shortened V by 4 bases and J by 0 bases, and 8 bases separated the two germline ends. Per germline, CDR1 SNHLY and CDR2 FYNNEI. CDR3 coding DNA: TGTGCCAGCAGTGGGGGGCCCAGCACAGATACGCAGTATTTT. This translates into CASSGGPSTDTQYF.

This clonotype came up many times. V and J are TRBV7-2 and TRBJ2-5; 8 bases align to TRBD2. Trimming took 5 bases from V and 7 from J; bases not matched to a gene: 12. CDR1 and CDR2 (germline): SGHTA, FQGNSA. The CDR3 contains 15 residues. The CDR3 sequence: CASSPTGGGRGTQYF. CDR3 in DNA: TGTGCCAGCAGCCCCACCGGCGGGGGGCGGGGGACCCAGTACTTC.

This clonotype was counted at least ten times. V is TRBV27 and J is TRBJ2-3, with 8 nucleotides matching TRBD1. From germline, CDR1 is MNHEY and CDR2 SMNVEV (reference sequence). The CDR3 has 14 residues. The V and J ends lost 8 bases and 4 bases, in that order; junction bases with no gene match: 8. CDR3 amino acids: CASWGQATPDTQYF. CDR3 nucleotides: TGTGCCAGCTGGGGACAGGCAACCCCAGATACGCAGTATTTT.

This clonotype was counted at least ten times. The V gene is TRBV3-1, the J gene TRBJ1-4, with no clear D. V lost 0 bases to trimming and J lost 4 bases, with 12 bases between them. The CDR3 runs to 16 residues. CDR1 is LGHDT, CDR2 YNNKEL, per germline (reference sequence). The CDR3 region is CASSQDTPRINEKLFF. Here the CDR3 DNA reads TGTGCCAGCAGCCAAGATACCCCACGGATTAATGAAAAACTGTTTTTT.

This clonotype was observed at least ten times. The V and J genes are TRBV12-3 or TRBV12-4 and TRBJ1-3, with a weak D call TRBD1 (5 bases). The CDR3 sequence is 13 residues long. V was shortened by 2 bases and J by 4 bases, with 6 bases between the two germline ends. The CDR3 region is CASSLRGGNTIYF. The CDR3 bases are TGTGCCAGCAGTTTAAGGGGCGGAAACACCATATATTTT.

This clonotype was found many times. CDR3 DNA: TGTGCCAGCAGTTTATATCCAGGGGGTTATAGGAACACCGGGGAGCTGTTTTTT. It is translated as CASSLYPGGYRNTGELFF. The genes are TRBV27 and TRBJ2-2, with 7 positions matching TRBD1. The CDR3 loop spans 18 amino acids. CDR1 is MNHEY and CDR2 is SMNVEV in the germline V gene (reference sequence). The V segment lost 1 base and the J segment 1 base; nucleotides outside the gene matches: 9.

This clonotype rates as medium-sized. The genes are TRBV10-3 and TRBJ1-2; the match to TRBD1 covers 9 bases. Looked up from germline, CDR1 is ENHRY and CDR2 is SYGVKD. This CDR3 region has 18 residues. Trimming took 6 bases from V and 3 from J; bases not matched to a gene: 17. The CDR3, as DNA: TGTGCCATCAGCCCCTTGCCGGACAGGGGAAATCTTTACTATGGCTACACCTTC. This translates into CAISPLPDRGNLYYGYTF.

This clonotype was detected ten times or more. This rearrangement joins TRBV5-1 to TRBJ1-1; 7 positions match TRBD1. The J segment lost 4 bases and the V segment lost 0 bases, leaving 3 bases of the junction unmatched. This CDR3 contains 14 residues. Germline V gives CDR1 SGHRS, CDR2 YFSETQ. CDR3 sequence: CASSLEGGITEAFF. The CDR3 DNA is TGCGCCAGCAGCTTGGAAGGGGGCATCACTGAAGCTTTCTTT.

In its sample, this clonotype was seen many times. The V gene is TRBV3-1, the J gene TRBJ1-3; TRBD1 matches 10 bases. The CDR3 consists of 20 residues. Germline V gene data show CDR1 as LGHDT and CDR2 as YNNKEL (reference sequence). V shed 4 bases and J 1 base; nucleotides not matched to a gene: 16. The CDR3 bases are TGTGCCAGCAGCCGAAGAGGGGGGAACCGGACAGGGGGATCTGGAAACACCATATATTTT. Translating gives CASSRRGGNRTGGSGNTIYF.

This clonotype was recorded at least ten times. This chain connects TRBV24-1 to TRBJ2-2; no firm D call. V lost 4 bases and J 8 bases, leaving 10 bases between the germline ends. CDR3 length: 13 residues. Germline assignment: CDR1 KGHDR and CDR2 SFDVKD. CDR3 in DNA: TGTGCCACCAGTGAACTCCTACTTGGGGAGCTGTTTTTT. Its protein is CATSELLLGELFF.

This clonotype has a count of ten or more. The chain carries TRBV4-1 and TRBJ2-7, with D perhaps matching TRBD2 (6 bases). The germline gives CDR1 MGHRA, CDR2 YSYEKL. Trimming shortened V by 1 base and J by 0 bases, and 10 bases separated the two germline ends. This CDR3 has 15 amino acids. CDR3 sequence: CASSQASGGSYEQYF. The CDR3 DNA reads as TGCGCCAGCAGCCAAGCGTCCGGGGGCTCCTACGAGCAGTACTTC.

Ten or more counts support this clonotype. This chain uses TRBV18 with TRBJ2-2; D possibly uses TRBD1 or TRBD2 (5 bases each). This CDR3 region has 15 residues. Germline assignment: CDR1 KGHSH and CDR2 LQKENI. The V gene lost 1 base and the J gene lost 8 bases, with 14 bases spanning the gap. The CDR3: CASSPLRGLEGELFF. The CDR3 DNA is TGTGCCAGCTCACCACTCCGGGGCTTAGAAGGGGAGCTGTTTTTT.

This clonotype has ten or more counts. The chain has TRBV20-1 and TRBJ2-3, with D perhaps TRBD1 (5 bases). V lost 3 bases and J lost 4, with 14 bases in between. CDR1 is DFQATT and CDR2 is SNEGSKA in the germline V gene (reference sequence). The CDR3 totals 14 residues. This CDR3 reads CSARAAGSADTQYF. The CDR3 DNA reads as TGCAGTGCTAGGGCAGCAGGGTCGGCAGATACGCAGTATTTT.

This clonotype has ten or more counts. The V and J genes are TRBV11-3 and TRBJ2-3, with D uncertain. CDR1 and CDR2 (germline): SGHNT, YENEEA. CDR3 length equals 12 residues. The ends were cut back, 1 base at V and 4 bases at J, with 3 bases in the middle. CDR3 DNA: TGTGCCAGCAGCTTAGTTCCAGATACGCAGTATTTT. Encoded protein: CASSLVPDTQYF.